These T cell receptor beta chains were read from a single sample in a study of identifying expanded T cells in peripheral blood. The protocol was immunoSEQ multiplex PCR, while the TCRdb copy is restricted to in-frame clones and leaves out a portion. Of around 100,000 clones listed, about 90% were seen once; the top ten hold about 5.9%. The sample was blood. All receptors derive from a person aged 18 to 75 in good health. Both conserved end residues are part of each CDR3. D genes are given only for firm matches. Clone size appears in some rows only: once, few, many, or a class for an expanded clone.

D gene	clone size	V gene	J gene	CDR3 DNA	CDR3 protein
NA	NA	TRBV29-1	TRBJ2-4	TGCAGCGCCACTCGGGGAAACATTCAGTACTTC	CSATRGNIQYF
NA	few	TRBV5-1	TRBJ2-1	TGCGCCAGCAGCGTCGGGACTCTCAACAATGAGCAGTTCTTC	CASSVGTLNNEQFF
TRBD2	NA	TRBV7-8	TRBJ2-7	TGTGCCAGCAGCTATGGGGAGGGGTACTACGAGCAGTACTTC	CASSYGEGYYEQYF
NA	many	TRBV25-1	TRBJ1-1	TGTGCCAGCAGTGAGGGGCGGCGGAACACTGAAGCTTTCTTT	CASSEGRRNTEAFF
TRBD1	NA	TRBV19	TRBJ1-2	TGTGCCAGTAGGCCGACAGGGGGATATGGCTACACCTTC	CASRPTGGYGYTF
NA	NA	TRBV9	TRBJ2-3	TGTGCCAGCAGCGTAGGAGGCCTGACAGATACGCAGTATTTT	CASSVGGLTDTQYF
NA	few	TRBV2	TRBJ1-1	TGTGCCAGCAGGGATGGGGTTAGGGACACTGAAGCTTTCTTT	CASRDGVRDTEAFF
NA	NA	TRBV7-8	TRBJ1-2	TGTGCCAGCAGCCTCGACAGTAACTATGGCTACACCTTC	CASSLDSNYGYTF
NA	few	TRBV2	TRBJ1-1	TGTGCCAGCAGTTTGGACATCCTCCCCGCTGAAGCTTTCTTT	CASSLDILPAEAFF
NA	NA	TRBV18	TRBJ1-1	TGTGCCAGCTCACAGGACAGGAACACTGAAGCTTTCTTT	CASSQDRNTEAFF
NA	NA	TRBV19	TRBJ2-1	TGTGCCAGTAGTGTCCGGGACTCCTTGAGCGATGAGCAGTTCTTC	CASSVRDSLSDEQFF
NA	NA	TRBV30	TRBJ1-1	TGTGCCTGGAGCGTCCGGGGGTACACTGAAGCTTTCTTT	CAWSVRGYTEAFF
NA	once	TRBV4-3	TRBJ1-4	TGCGCCAGCAGCCGCACAGGTCCTGGGACTAATGAAAAACTGTTTTTT	CASSRTGPGTNEKLFF
NA	NA	TRBV21-1	TRBJ2-7	TGTGCCAGCGGACAGGGGTGCGACGAGCAGTACTTC	CASGQGCDEQYF
TRBD2	NA	TRBV5-1	TRBJ2-1	TGCGCCAGCAGCTTGGCCCCGGGACTAGCGGGAGTCAACAATGAGCAGTTCTTC	CASSLAPGLAGVNNEQFF
TRBD2	NA	TRBV30	TRBJ2-7	TGTGCCTGGAGTCAGAAAGGACTAGCGGGCGGAGAGCAGTACTTC	CAWSQKGLAGGEQYF
NA	once	TRBV11-3	TRBJ1-1	TGTGCCAGCAGCCCAAATGGGGCGGGGGGGAACACTGAAGCTTTCTTT	CASSPNGAGGNTEAFF
NA	NA	TRBV5-4	TRBJ1-4	TGTGCCAGCAGCTTACCTAAGGGGCCTAATGAAAAACTGTTTTTT	CASSLPKGPNEKLFF
TRBD1	NA	TRBV6-4	TRBJ1-1	TGTGCCAGCAGCGAAAACAGGGGGCTCGGTAAAGCTTTCTTT	CASSENRGLGKAFF
TRBD1	NA	TRBV6-5	TRBJ1-1	TGTGCCAGCAGTCTTGAGACAGGGAAGGCTTTCTTT	CASSLETGKAFF
NA	NA	TRBV5-6	TRBJ2-1	TGTGCCAGCAGCGCGGGACGGTGGAAGAGGTATGAGCAGTTCTTC	CASSAGRWKRYEQFF
NA	NA	TRBV10-1	TRBJ2-7	TGCGCCAGCAGTGCGGGGACGCACTACGAGCAGTACTTC	CASSAGTHYEQYF
TRBD2	once	TRBV5-5	TRBJ2-1	TGTGCCAGCAGCGTAGCTAGCGGGCAAGGCAATGAGCAGTTCTTC	CASSVASGQGNEQFF
NA	NA	TRBV25-1	TRBJ1-1	TGTGCCAGCAGTGAAGGCTCCCGAAGGAACACTGAAGCTTTCTTT	CASSEGSRRNTEAFF
NA	NA	TRBV10-3	TRBJ1-6	TGTGCCATCAGTTCTCTCCCAGCAGGGGTGGATTCACCCCTCCACTTT	CAISSLPAGVDSPLHF
TRBD1	NA	TRBV5-4	TRBJ2-1	TGTGCCAGCAGCTTAGGGACAGGATACAATGAGCAGTTCTTC	CASSLGTGYNEQFF
TRBD1	NA	TRBV10-3	TRBJ2-7	TGTGCCATCAGTGAGTCGAGTGGACAGGGCGCCTACGAGCAGTACTTC	CAISESSGQGAYEQYF
TRBD1	NA	TRBV18	TRBJ1-3	TGTGCCAGCTCACGGGAGCAAACAGGGGGCTCTGGAAACACCATATATTTT	CASSREQTGGSGNTIYF
TRBD2	NA	TRBV7-9	TRBJ2-1	TGTGCCAGCACCGACTCTAGCGGAAACAATGAGCAGTTCTTC	CASTDSSGNNEQFF
TRBD2	NA	TRBV9	TRBJ2-3	TGTGCCAGCAGCGTAGGAATAGCGGGAGTTCGCACAGATACGCAGTATTTT	CASSVGIAGVRTDTQYF
NA	NA	TRBV5-5	TRBJ1-3	TGTGCCAGCAGCTGGCGACCGGACACCTACTCTGGAAACACCATATATTTT	CASSWRPDTYSGNTIYF
NA	NA	TRBV5-4	TRBJ1-2	TGTGCCAGCAGCTTGAATACTAACTATGGCTACACCTTC	CASSLNTNYGYTF
TRBD1	NA	TRBV19	TRBJ1-5	TGTGCCAGTCAAAAACAGGGGGGGTTCAATCAGCCCCAGCATTTT	CASQKQGGFNQPQHF
NA	NA	TRBV5-6	TRBJ2-3	TGTGCCAGCAGCTTTTGGGACGGGGGGCTTGGAGATACGCAGTATTTT	CASSFWDGGLGDTQYF
NA	few	TRBV29-1	TRBJ1-1	TGCAGCGCCCAGCCGAGGGTGACTAACACTGAAGCTTTCTTT	CSAQPRVTNTEAFF
TRBD2	NA	TRBV7-9	TRBJ2-1	TGTGCCAGCAGCTTAACGAGCGGGGGTGAGCAGTTCTTC	CASSLTSGGEQFF
TRBD2	NA	TRBV13	TRBJ2-1	TGTGCCAGCAGCACTAGCGGGAGATACAATGAGCAGTTCTTC	CASSTSGRYNEQFF
NA	NA	TRBV6-6	TRBJ1-1	TGTGCCAGCTACGCCTACAACAGATTGAACACTGAAGCTTTCTTT	CASYAYNRLNTEAFF
NA	NA	TRBV2	TRBJ1-1	TGTGCCAGCAGAAAATACAGGGCGTCGGACACTGAAGCTTTCTTT	CASRKYRASDTEAFF
NA	NA	TRBV11-2	TRBJ2-7	TGTGCCAGCAGCTTAAGTACATACGAGCAGTACTTC	CASSLSTYEQYF
TRBD1	NA	TRBV5-1	TRBJ2-2	TGCGCCAGCAAACAGGGGGCTAACACCGGGGAGCTGTTTTTT	CASKQGANTGELFF
NA	few	TRBV9	TRBJ1-5	TGTGCCAGCAGTCCAGGGTATGCTCAGCCCCAGCATTTT	CASSPGYAQPQHF
TRBD1	NA	TRBV2	TRBJ2-5	TGTGCCAGCAGGGGACAGGGAGGGACCCAGTACTTC	CASRGQGGTQYF
TRBD2	NA	TRBV27	TRBJ2-1	TGTGCCAGCATGGAGCAGGGAGGGTATGATGAGCAGTTCTTC	CASMEQGGYDEQFF
TRBD1	NA	TRBV5-1	TRBJ1-2	TGCGCCAGCAGCTTGGCCATGGACAGGGGGCAGGAAGGCTACACCTTC	CASSLAMDRGQEGYTF
NA	NA	TRBV19	TRBJ2-5	TGTGCCAGTAGTACGGGGACTCTACAAGAGACCCAGTACTTC	CASSTGTLQETQYF
NA	NA	TRBV7-2	TRBJ1-5	TGTGCCAGCAGCACGGACAACAATCAGCCCCAGCATTTT	CASSTDNNQPQHF
NA	NA	TRBV5-6	TRBJ1-5	TGTGCCAGCAGCACTTCTGTGGACGGGAGCAATCAGCCCCAGCATTTT	CASSTSVDGSNQPQHF
NA	NA	TRBV11-3	TRBJ2-4	TGTGCCAGCAGCTTGGATCCAGGACAGCCTTTAGCCAAAAACATTCAGTACTTC	CASSLDPGQPLAKNIQYF
TRBD1	NA	TRBV28	TRBJ2-1	TGTGCCAGCAGTCCCGGACAGGTCACAAATGAGCAGTTCTTC	CASSPGQVTNEQFF
NA	NA	TRBV19	TRBJ2-1	TGTGCCAGCGGGCTTATTAGCTCCTACAATGAGCAGTTCTTC	CASGLISSYNEQFF
TRBD1	NA	TRBV14	TRBJ2-7	TGTGCCAGCAGCTCCCGGGACAGGGTTATCCACGAGCAGTACTTC	CASSSRDRVIHEQYF
TRBD2	NA	TRBV5-1	TRBJ2-5	TGCGCCAGCAGCCCCCCGACTAGCGGGGGGGCCGATGAGACCCAGTACTTC	CASSPPTSGGADETQYF
NA	NA	TRBV21-1	TRBJ1-2	TGTGCCAGTATCGGACAGGCGACCTATGGCTACACCTTC	CASIGQATYGYTF
TRBD1	NA	TRBV19	TRBJ2-2	TGTGCCAGTAGCCAACCGGGACAGGGAGTGGGTTACACCGGGGAGCTGTTTTTT	CASSQPGQGVGYTGELFF
NA	NA	TRBV6-5	TRBJ1-6	TGTGCCAGCAGTTACTCAGCCGGGGGGAGGAATTCACCCCTCCACTTT	CASSYSAGGRNSPLHF
TRBD2	NA	TRBV14	TRBJ2-3	TGTGCCAGCAGCGTGGGGAGTAGCGGGGCCCGGGATACGCAGTATTTT	CASSVGSSGARDTQYF
NA	NA	TRBV4-1	TRBJ2-1	TGCGCCAGCAGCCAAGCGGGAGAGCAGTTCTTC	CASSQAGEQFF